This paragraph covers one T cell receptor beta chain sequence. There are 13 residues in the CDR3. Germline CDR1 is ENHRY and CDR2 is SYGVKD. V was pared by 7 bases and J by 4 bases, with 6 bases of the junction left unmatched. In the authors' methods: Nucleated cell counts were estimated from reference gene primer amplification. The repertoire was sequenced with immunoSEQ multiplex PCR; TCRdb's copy has only in-frame clones and lacks some. Clone size and V and J calls were adopted from that table, with D and trimming inferred from the DNA. The table lists 55,000 to 80,000 clones, roughly 77% of them singletons. The data originate from a study of blood T cell repertoires in COVID-19. Study context: Some COVID-19 samples were acute and others convalescent; all came from the United States, Italy and Spain. Sources were T cells, B-cell-depleted T cells, or PBMCs; the material itself was cDNA or gDNA.

The sequenced sample consisted of peripheral blood. This chain uses TRBV10-3 with TRBJ1-2, with 7 positions matching TRBD1. The receptor's source is a human donor in a cohort sampled during active COVID-19. CDR3 sequence: CAINQGESYGYTF. In DNA, the CDR3 is TGTGCCATCAATCAGGGGGAATCCTATGGCTACACCTTC.